What follows are 3 T cell receptor beta chains derived from one specimen sequenced in a study of blood T cells in healthy people across ages. A J-beta primer mix and a sample-barcoded 5' primer were used in a second PCR of roughly 6 to 12 cycles. One entry per CDR3 protein results from TCRdb running MiXCR on the 5' RACE reads. Among 720,000 or so distinct CDR3 sequences listed, approximately 40% were seen once. The sample taken for sequencing was blood. Receptor source: an elderly man in good health.

V is TRBV7-2 and J is TRBJ2-1; D unresolved. The assigned J gene may be wrong: the sequence end matches TRBJ2-7 better. Germline loops: CDR1 SGHTA, CDR2 FQGNSA. This CDR3 is built from 13 residues. The CDR3 DNA follows: TGTGCCAGCAGCCGTAATAGTTACAATGAGCAGTACTTC. Translation: CASSRNSYNEQYF.

This clonotype was detected a few times. This chain connects TRBV5-1 to TRBJ2-3, with 9 bases matching TRBD1. V shed 0 bases and J 2 bases; nucleotides not matched to a gene: 4. CDR3 length: 16 amino acids. From germline, CDR1 is SGHRS and CDR2 YFSETQ. The CDR3 protein is CASSLAGTGSTDTQYF. DNA for the CDR3: TGCGCCAGCAGCTTGGCCGGGACAGGGTCCACAGATACGCAGTATTTT. The variable domain in full, with the rest retrieved from reference TRBV5-1 and TRBJ2-3, is KAGVTQTPRYLIKTRGQQVTLSCSPISGHRSVSWYQQTPGQGLQFLFEYFSETQRNKGNFPGRFSGRQFSNSRSEMNVSTLELGDSALYLCASSLAGTGSTDTQYFGPGTRLTVL.

Only a few counts were recorded for this clonotype. The chain is built from TRBV27 and TRBJ1-5, with TRBD1 matching over 8 bases. Losses at the gene ends were 6 bases for V and 0 bases for J; bases not matched to a gene: 7. From germline, CDR1 is MNHEY and CDR2 SMNVEV (reference sequence). The CDR3 has 16 residues. The CDR3 DNA reads TGTGCCAGCAGGAGGGGACAGGACAATAGCAATCAGCCCCAGCATTTT. This translates into CASRRGQDNSNQPQHF.